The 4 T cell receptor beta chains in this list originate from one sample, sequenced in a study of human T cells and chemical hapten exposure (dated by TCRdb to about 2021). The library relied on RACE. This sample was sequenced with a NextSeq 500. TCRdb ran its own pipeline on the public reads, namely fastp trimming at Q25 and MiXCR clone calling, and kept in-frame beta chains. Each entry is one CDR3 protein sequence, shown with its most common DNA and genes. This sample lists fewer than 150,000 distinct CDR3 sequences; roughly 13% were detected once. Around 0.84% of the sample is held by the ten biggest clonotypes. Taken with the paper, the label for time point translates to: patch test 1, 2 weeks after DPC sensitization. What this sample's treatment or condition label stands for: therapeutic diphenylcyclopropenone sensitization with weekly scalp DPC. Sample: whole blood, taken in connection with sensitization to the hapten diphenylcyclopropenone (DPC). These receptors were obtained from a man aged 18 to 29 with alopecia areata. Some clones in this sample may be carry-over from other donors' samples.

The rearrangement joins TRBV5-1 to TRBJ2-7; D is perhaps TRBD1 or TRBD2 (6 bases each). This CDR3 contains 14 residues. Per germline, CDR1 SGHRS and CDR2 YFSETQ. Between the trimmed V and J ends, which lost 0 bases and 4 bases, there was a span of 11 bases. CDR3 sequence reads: CASSLEGGKYEQYV. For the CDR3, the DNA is TGCGCCAGCAGCTTGGAAGGGGGGAAATACGAGCAGTACGTC.

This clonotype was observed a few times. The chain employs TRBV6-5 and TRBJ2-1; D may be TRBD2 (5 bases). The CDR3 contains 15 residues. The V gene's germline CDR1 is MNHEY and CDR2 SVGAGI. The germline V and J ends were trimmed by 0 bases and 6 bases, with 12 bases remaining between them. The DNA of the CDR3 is TGTGCCAGCAGTTACTCAGGAGGACTCTTCAATGAGCAGTTCTTC. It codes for CASSYSGGLFNEQFF.

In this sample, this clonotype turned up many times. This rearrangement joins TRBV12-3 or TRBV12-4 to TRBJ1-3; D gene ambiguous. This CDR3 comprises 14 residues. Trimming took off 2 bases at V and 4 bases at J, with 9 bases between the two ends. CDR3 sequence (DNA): TGTGCCAGCAGTTTATTGTCCATCGGAAACACCATATATTTT. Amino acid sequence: CASSLLSIGNTIYF.

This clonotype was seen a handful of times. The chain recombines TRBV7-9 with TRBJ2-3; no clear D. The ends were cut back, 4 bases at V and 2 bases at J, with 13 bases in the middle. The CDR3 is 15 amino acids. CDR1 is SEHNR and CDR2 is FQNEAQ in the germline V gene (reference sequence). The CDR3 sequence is CASSWVLTATDTQYF. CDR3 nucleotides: TGTGCCAGCAGCTGGGTGCTAACCGCCACAGATACGCAGTATTTT. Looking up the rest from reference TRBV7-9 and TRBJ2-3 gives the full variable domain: DTGVSQNPRHKITKRGQNVTFRCDPISEHNRLYWYRQTLGQGPEFLTYFQNEAQLEKSRLLSDRFSAERPKGSFSTLEIQRTEQGDSAMYLCASSWVLTATDTQYFGPGTRLTVL.